The entry below describes one T cell receptor (beta chain). The antigen remains unidentified. J gave up 2 bases and V 2 bases, and 6 bases lay outside the gene matches. The CDR3 covers 15 residues. The germline CDR1 and CDR2 sequences are SGHAT and FQDESV (reference sequence). 60 Vbeta and 13 Jbeta primers were used in PCR. This table comes from immunoSEQ multiplex PCR, and its TCRdb copy is limited to in-frame clones, with some not included. The sample includes over 150,000 clones, around 79% of them seen just once. These data are taken from a study of cytomegalovirus exposure and HLA in healthy donors. Overall study context: Of the donors genotyped, approximately 430 in all, 81% fell in the Caucasian-associated ancestry cluster.

General study findings and limits: Some TCR beta chains (more than 150 of them) were listed as cytomegalovirus-associated. V- and J-gene trimming of TCR beta was linked (in a later analysis) to a missense DCLRE1C variant.

This chain connects TRBV11-1 to TRBJ2-7; 7 bases line up with TRBD2. The specimen was PBMCs. This TCR derives from a man in his forties in good health and CMV-seronegative. CDR3 DNA sequence: TGTGCCAGCAGCTTAACCAGCGGGGCACCCTACGAGCAGTACTTC. Amino acid sequence: CASSLTSGAPYEQYF. The full variable domain, its missing parts supplied by reference TRBV11-1 and TRBJ2-7, is EAEVAQSPRYKITEKSQAVAFWCDPISGHATLYWYRQILGQGPELLVQFQDESVVDDSQLPKDRFSAERLKGVDSTLKIQPAELGDSAMYLCASSLTSGAPYEQYFGPGTRLTVT.